A single sample is the source of the 10 T cell receptor beta chains below, sequenced in a study of PD-L1 blockade in urothelial cancer. Time point indicated: pretreatment peripheral blood. Assay used: immunoSEQ multiplex PCR; TCRdb lists only in-frame clones, some missing. The sample consists of about 38,000 clones, around 81% of them appearing once. The sample consisted of PBMCs, taken around atezolizumab (anti-PD-L1) treatment. These receptor sequences come from an elderly man with urothelial cancer.

This chain links TRBV7-9 with TRBJ1-3; D remains unclear. The CDR3 is 14 amino acids. Germline CDR1 SEHNR, CDR2 FQNEAQ (reference sequence). The V end lost 1 base, the J end lost 2 bases, and 6 bases lay between the germline ends. The DNA of the CDR3 is TGTGCCAGCAGCTTAGTGCCAGCTGGAAACACCATATATTTT. Its protein product is CASSLVPAGNTIYF.

This clone was seen just once. The chain has TRBV20-1 and TRBJ2-1; D remains ambiguous. This CDR3 comprises 11 residues. In germline, CDR1 is DFQATT, CDR2 SNEGSKA (reference sequence). V was cut by 6 bases and J by 7 bases, with 10 bases left in between. The DNA of the CDR3 is TGCAGTGCCCTTGGAGAAAATGAGCAGTTCTTC. Residues: CSALGENEQFF.

This rearrangement joins TRBV27 to TRBJ2-4, with unresolved D. Trimming left V 0 bases short and J 0 bases short, with 6 bases between. The CDR3 runs 15 residues. CDR1 is MNHEY, CDR2 SMNVEV, per germline (reference sequence). CDR3 in DNA: TGTGCCAGCAGTTTATCCTTACTAGCCAAAAACATTCAGTACTTC. It codes for CASSLSLLAKNIQYF.

The chain employs TRBV28 and TRBJ2-3; 8 positions match TRBD2. Germline CDR1 and CDR2: MDHEN and SYDVKM. There are 15 residues in the CDR3. V was pared by 6 bases and J by 1 base, with 6 bases of the junction left unmatched. CDR3: CASRTAGAGTDTQYF. The CDR3 region has the DNA TGTGCCAGCAGAACAGCGGGAGCGGGCACAGATACGCAGTATTTT.

This clone was observed a few times. The chain is built from TRBV7-2 and TRBJ2-7; 11 positions match TRBD2. The CDR3 sequence is 15 residues long. From germline, CDR1 is SGHTA and CDR2 FQGNSA. J was trimmed by 1 base and V by 4 bases; bases with no gene match: 3. In nucleotides, the CDR3 is TGTGCCAGCAGCTGGTTAGCGGGAGGGTCCTACGAGCAGTACTTC. Encoded protein: CASSWLAGGSYEQYF.

This chain joins TRBV5-1 and TRBJ1-2; D uncertain. Trimming shortened V by 7 bases and J by 1 base, and 8 bases separated the two germline ends. CDR3 length equals 12 residues. The germline V gene encodes CDR1 SGHRS and CDR2 YFSETQ. CDR3 DNA sequence: TGCGCCAGCGGGAGGGATAACTATGGCTACACCTTC. Encoded protein: CASGRDNYGYTF.

This clone was recorded only once. The chain carries TRBV5-6 and TRBJ2-1; TRBD1 agrees at 9 bases. V lost 0 bases and J lost 7; bases outside the gene matches: 11. Per the germline V gene, CDR1 is SGHDT and CDR2 is YYEEEE. This CDR3 comprises 17 residues. The CDR3 DNA sequence: TGTGCCAGCAGCTTGGGGTCTACTGGGACAGGGTGGAATGAGCAGTTCTTC. As protein: CASSLGSTGTGWNEQFF. The entire variable domain, with the rest obtained from reference TRBV5-6 and TRBJ2-1, is as follows: DAGVTQSPTHLIKTRGQQVTLRCSPKSGHDTVSWYQQALGQGPQFIFQYYEEEERQRGNFPDRFSGHQFPNYSSELNVNALLLGDSALYLCASSLGSTGTGWNEQFFGPGTRLTVL.

This chain joins TRBV7-9 and TRBJ2-1, with D uncertain. The germline V gene has CDR1 SEHNR and CDR2 FQNEAQ (reference sequence). The CDR3 is made up of 14 amino acids. The germline V and J ends were trimmed by 5 bases and 4 bases, with 12 bases remaining between them. The CDR3 reads CASSLPPGYNEQFF. As DNA, the CDR3 is TGTGCCAGCAGCCTCCCACCGGGTTACAATGAGCAGTTCTTC.

This rearrangement joins TRBV19 to TRBJ2-1; TRBD2 is a possible D gene (5 bases). Germline-derived CDR1 and CDR2 are LNHDA and SQIVND (reference sequence). The V gene lost 3 bases and the J gene lost 0 bases, with 9 bases spanning the gap. The CDR3 consists of 15 residues. CDR3 amino acids: CASSISVSSYNEQFF. The DNA for the CDR3 is TGTGCCAGTAGTATTAGCGTTAGCTCCTACAATGAGCAGTTCTTC.

The chain joins TRBV28 to TRBJ2-6, with a possible D match to TRBD1 (6 bases). V dropped 7 bases and J dropped 0 bases, with 10 bases sitting between them. This CDR3 comprises 15 residues. Germline V gives CDR1 MDHEN, CDR2 SYDVKM. In nucleotides, the CDR3 is TGTGCCAGCAATACAGGGAGCTCTGGGGCCAACGTCCTGACTTTC. Its protein is CASNTGSSGANVLTF.